Listed below are T cell receptor beta chains from one sample, sequenced in a study of blood T cell repertoires in COVID-19. Measured with immunoSEQ multiplex PCR; TCRdb has only the in-frame clones, and not every one. The data contain 200,000 to 250,000 clones, about nine tenths of them seen just once; the ten biggest clones take up around 3.5%. Sequences were obtained from PBMCs or T cells enriched from blood (not recorded which). The receptors stem from a woman aged 40-49 years with acute COVID-19. CDR3s include the opening cysteine and the closing phenylalanine or tryptophan. The D gene is left open where the match is weak. Part of the rows lack a size; the others show once, few, many or a class for expanded clones.

v_gene	d_gene	abundance	j_gene	CDR3nt	CDR3aa
TRBV19	TRBD1	-	TRBJ1-2	TGTGCCAGTAGTCTGACAGACAGGGGCATCTATGGCTACACCTTC	CASSLTDRGIYGYTF
TRBV19	-	-	TRBJ1-5	TGTGCCACCTTATGGGCGAATAGCAATCAGCCCCAGCATTTT	CATLWANSNQPQHF
TRBV10-1	-	once	TRBJ1-1	TGCGCCAGCAGTAACAGGGCCAAGGGCACTGAAGCTTTCTTT	CASSNRAKGTEAFF
TRBV27	-	-	TRBJ2-5	TGTGCCACCCGGGGACACCCCCAAGAGACCCAGTACTTC	CATRGHPQETQYF
TRBV7-3	TRBD1	-	TRBJ1-1	TGTGCCAGCAGCCCCATCAGGGGGGTGAACACTGAAGCTTTCTTT	CASSPIRGVNTEAFF
TRBV4-2	TRBD1	-	TRBJ2-6	TGTGCCAGCAGCCACTCCGTATTACGACAGGGAACGGGGGCCAACGTCCTGACTTTC	CASSHSVLRQGTGANVLTF
TRBV10-1	-	-	TRBJ1-5	TGCGCCAGCACTAAACGACAGAAGGATAGCAATCAGCCCCAGCATTTT	CASTKRQKDSNQPQHF
TRBV5-1	TRBD1	once	TRBJ2-1	TGCGCCAGCAGTCAGGCGGGCCGGGACAGGGAGTTCTTC	CASSQAGRDREFF
TRBV2	TRBD1	-	TRBJ1-6	TGTGCCAGAACCCAGGACAGGGCTTATAATTCACCCCTCCACTTT	CARTQDRAYNSPLHF
TRBV19	TRBD1	-	TRBJ2-3	TGTGCCACCGGACAGGGGACAGATACGCAGTATTTT	CATGQGTDTQYF
TRBV5-6	TRBD1	few	TRBJ1-1	TGTGCCAGCAGCTGGACAGGGGAAGGCACTGAAGCTTTCTTT	CASSWTGEGTEAFF
TRBV5-6	TRBD1	-	TRBJ1-2	TGTGCCAGCAGCTTTCAGACAGGGGCCATGAGTGGCTACACCTTC	CASSFQTGAMSGYTF
TRBV19	-	-	TRBJ2-1	TGTGCCAGCTCACTCAATGAGCAGTTCTTC	CASSLNEQFF
TRBV2	TRBD1	-	TRBJ1-1	TGTGCCAGCAGTAGACAGGGGGTTAACACTGAAGCTTTCTTT	CASSRQGVNTEAFF
TRBV14	-	few	TRBJ2-5	TGTGCCAGCAGCCCCCGGGGACACCCGTACCAAGAGACCCAGTACTTC	CASSPRGHPYQETQYF
TRBV2	TRBD2	-	TRBJ2-1	TGTGCCAGCAACCGGGGAGAACTAGCGGGGCTGTTCGGTGAGCAGTTCTTC	CASNRGELAGLFGEQFF
TRBV4-3	TRBD1	-	TRBJ1-6	TGCGCCAGCAGCCAAGATGGGACAGCTACATCACCCCTCCACTTT	CASSQDGTATSPLHF
TRBV18	TRBD1	-	TRBJ2-4	TGTGCCAGCTCACCGCCCTTAGGGACAGGGAAGGGTATGGCCAAAAACATTCAGTACTTC	CASSPPLGTGKGMAKNIQYF
TRBV7-9	-	-	TRBJ1-2	TGTGCCAGCAGCTTCGCCTCGGGGGGCTATGGCTACACCTTC	CASSFASGGYGYTF
TRBV6-4	TRBD1	-	TRBJ1-2	TGTGCCAGCAGTGATTGTATTGGGGACAGGCCCTCCTATGGCTACACCTTC	CASSDCIGDRPSYGYTF